This T cell receptor (beta chain) comes out of a study of CD8+ T cells in alopecia areata. cDNA serving as the sequencing template came from extracted, reverse transcribed RNA. Generated by immunoSEQ multiplex PCR, the TCRdb table keeps only in-frame clones and is missing some. The sample yields approximately 200,000 clones, about 62% seen once. Described treatment: oral pan-JAK inhibitor, 5-10 mg twice daily. This clone was counted only a few times. CDR1 is LNHDA and CDR2 is SQIVND in the germline V gene (reference sequence). The CDR3 has 15 amino acids. V shed 8 bases, J shed 1 base, and the junction held 9 bases outside the gene matches.

The rearrangement uses TRBV19 and TRBJ1-1, with 8 bases aligning to TRBD1. The sequence was obtained from a human donor with alopecia areata. The material sequenced was CD4+ T cells sorted from blood, taken at week 24, from a patient treated with tofacitinib. The CDR3 bases are TGTGCCAGTTCCGGACAGGGCCGACGGAACACTGAAGCTTTCTTT. This translates into CASSGQGRRNTEAFF.